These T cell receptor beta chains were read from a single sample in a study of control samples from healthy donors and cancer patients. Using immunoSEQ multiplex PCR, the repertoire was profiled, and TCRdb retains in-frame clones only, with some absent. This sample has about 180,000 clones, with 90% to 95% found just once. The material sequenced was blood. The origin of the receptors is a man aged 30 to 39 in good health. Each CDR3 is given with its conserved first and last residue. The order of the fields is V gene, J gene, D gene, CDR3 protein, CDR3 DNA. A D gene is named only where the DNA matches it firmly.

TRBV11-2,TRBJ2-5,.,CASSSGYSKGTQYF,TGTGCCAGCAGCAGTGGCTACTCCAAGGGGACCCAGTACTTC
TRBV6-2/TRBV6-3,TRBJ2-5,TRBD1,CASSRPGTGQETQYF,TGTGCCAGCAGCCGACCCGGGACAGGGCAAGAGACCCAGTACTTC
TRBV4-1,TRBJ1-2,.,CASSQVQGSYGYTF,TGCGCCAGCAGCCAAGTTCAGGGATCCTATGGCTACACCTTC
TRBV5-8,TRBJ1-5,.,CASSHRDPNQPQHF,TGTGCCAGCAGCCACCGGGACCCCAATCAGCCCCAGCATTTT
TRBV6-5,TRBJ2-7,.,CASRTPRLGEQYF,TGTGCCAGCAGGACGCCCCGGTTAGGCGAGCAGTACTTC
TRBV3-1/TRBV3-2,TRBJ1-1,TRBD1,CASSHKDRGLTEAFF,TGTGCCAGCAGCCACAAAGACAGGGGGCTGACTGAAGCTTTCTTT
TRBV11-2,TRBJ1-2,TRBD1,CASSEGAFGYTF,TGTGCCAGCAGCGAGGGGGCTTTTGGCTACACCTTC
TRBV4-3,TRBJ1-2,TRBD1,CASSQPGTGVTNYGYTF,TGCGCCAGCAGCCAACCCGGGACAGGGGTTACCAACTATGGCTACACCTTC
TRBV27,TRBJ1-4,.,CASSLWFAASEKLFF,TGTGCCAGCAGTTTATGGTTTGCAGCTAGTGAAAAACTGTTTTTT
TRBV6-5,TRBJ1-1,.,CASSPRGASVTEAFF,TGTGCCAGCAGTCCTCGGGGGGCGTCTGTCACTGAAGCTTTCTTT
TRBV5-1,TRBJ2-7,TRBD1,CASSPDRVDGEQYF,TGCGCCAGCAGCCCGGACAGGGTAGACGGCGAGCAGTACTTC
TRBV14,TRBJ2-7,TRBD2,CASSQEEAGAYEQYF,TGTGCCAGCAGCCAAGAAGAAGCGGGAGCCTACGAGCAGTACTTC